This TCR beta chain comes out of a study of Ad26.COV2.S vaccination and SARS-CoV-2 variants. Study details: Donor participated within the Ad26.COV2.S arm of the COV1001 trial. The vaccine Ad26.COV2.S was put into the muscle once, or twice with 56 days between.

Documented treatment: around 19 received Ad26.COV2.S at low or high dose, single or two shots; roughly five received placebo; per-sample allocation not given. Samples analyzed were those drawn on day 63 after the first vaccine or placebo injection. Its platform was an Ad26 vector, and its expressed antigen was Wuhan-strain SARS-CoV-2 spike. Looked up from germline, CDR1 is SGHDN and CDR2 is FVKESK. The CDR3 runs to 15 residues. V lost 4 bases to trimming and J lost 0 bases, with 9 bases between them. Sequencing used immunoSEQ multiplex PCR; TCRdb keeps in-frame clones, though not all of them. The sample contains 500,000 or so clones, roughly 89% of which appear only once.

The specimen was peripheral blood, collected in a trial of Ad26.COV2.S vaccine versus placebo. V gene TRBV14 combines with J gene TRBJ1-4; D may be TRBD1 (6 bases). This clonotype was obtained from a person aged 18-60 years who received the Ad26.COV2.S COVID-19 vaccine or a placebo. The CDR3 region is CASSRSGATNEKLFF. CDR3 DNA: TGTGCCAGCAGCCGATCAGGGGCAACTAATGAAAAACTGTTTTTT.